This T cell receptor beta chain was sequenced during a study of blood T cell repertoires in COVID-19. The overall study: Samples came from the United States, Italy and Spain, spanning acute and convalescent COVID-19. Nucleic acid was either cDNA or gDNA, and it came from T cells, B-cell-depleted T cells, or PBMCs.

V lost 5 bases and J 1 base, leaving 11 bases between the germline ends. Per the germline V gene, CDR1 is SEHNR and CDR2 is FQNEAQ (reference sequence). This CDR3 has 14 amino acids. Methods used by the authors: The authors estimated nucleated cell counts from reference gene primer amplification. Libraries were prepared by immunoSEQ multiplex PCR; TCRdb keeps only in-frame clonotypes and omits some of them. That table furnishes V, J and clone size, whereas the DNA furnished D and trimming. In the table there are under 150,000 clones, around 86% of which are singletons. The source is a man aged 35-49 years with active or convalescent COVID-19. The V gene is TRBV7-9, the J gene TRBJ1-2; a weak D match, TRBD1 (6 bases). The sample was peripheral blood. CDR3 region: CASSARGGNYGYTF. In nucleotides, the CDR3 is TGTGCCAGCAGCGCGAGGGGGGGTAACTATGGCTACACCTTC.